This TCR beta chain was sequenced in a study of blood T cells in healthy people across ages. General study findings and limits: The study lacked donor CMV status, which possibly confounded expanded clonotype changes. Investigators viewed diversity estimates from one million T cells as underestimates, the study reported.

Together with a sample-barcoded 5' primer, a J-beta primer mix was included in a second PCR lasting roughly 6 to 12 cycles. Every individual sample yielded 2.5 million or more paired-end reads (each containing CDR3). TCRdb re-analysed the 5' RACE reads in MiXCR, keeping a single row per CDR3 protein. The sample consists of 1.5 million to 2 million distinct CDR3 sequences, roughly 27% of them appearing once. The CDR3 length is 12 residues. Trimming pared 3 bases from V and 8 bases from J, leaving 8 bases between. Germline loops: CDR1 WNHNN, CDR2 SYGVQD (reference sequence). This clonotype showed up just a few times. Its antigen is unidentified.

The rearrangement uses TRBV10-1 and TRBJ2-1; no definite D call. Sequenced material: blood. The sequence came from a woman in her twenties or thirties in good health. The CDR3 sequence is CASSEYYDEQFF. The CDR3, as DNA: TGCGCCAGCAGTGAATATTATGATGAGCAGTTCTTC.